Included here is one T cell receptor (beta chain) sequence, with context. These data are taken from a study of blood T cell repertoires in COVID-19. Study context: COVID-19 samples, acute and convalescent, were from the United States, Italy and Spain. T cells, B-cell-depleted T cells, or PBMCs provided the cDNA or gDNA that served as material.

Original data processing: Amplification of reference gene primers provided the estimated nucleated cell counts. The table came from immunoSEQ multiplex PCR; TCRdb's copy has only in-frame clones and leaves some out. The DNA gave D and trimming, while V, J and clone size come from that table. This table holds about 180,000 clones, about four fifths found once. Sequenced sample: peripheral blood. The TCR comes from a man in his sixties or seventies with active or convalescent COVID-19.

The CDR3 DNA reads TGTGCCAGCTCACCACTCCAGGGGGCTGGAAACACCATATATTTT. Translated: CASSPLQGAGNTIYF. The genes are TRBV18 and TRBJ1-3; 7 bases are a match to TRBD1. The CDR3 totals 15 residues. CDR1 and CDR2 from the germline V gene are KGHSH and LQKENI. V shed 1 base and J 2 bases; nucleotides not matched to a gene: 2.